The clone carrying this T cell receptor (beta chain) was seen ten or more times. The target antigen is unknown. This sample is part of a study of neurological immune-mediated disorders. The study's findings and limits: Across subjects, expanded clones had no CDR3 amino acid sequences in common, pointing to private repertoires in all groups.

Germline lookup yields CDR1 DFQATT and CDR2 SNEGSKA (reference sequence). Germline trimming cut 6 bases from V and 0 bases from J; bases unmatched to any gene: 4. CDR3 length equals 14 residues. The authors produced cDNA by 5'RACE using 10-nucleotide random UMIs. MiXCR, applied by TCRdb to the 5' RACE reads, yields one record per CDR3 protein. Among tens of thousands of distinct CDR3 sequences listed, roughly an eighth were seen once. The time point denotes: longitudinal time-point 1 (baseline). This clonotype was sampled from a female donor with HTLV-1-associated myelopathy (HAM/TSP). The chain combines TRBV20-1 with TRBJ2-1, with TRBD2 matching over 8 bases. The sequenced sample was PBMCs. In nucleotides, the CDR3 is TGCAGTGCCCCGGGGGGGAGCTCCTACAATGAGCAGTTCTTC. This encodes CSAPGGSSYNEQFF.